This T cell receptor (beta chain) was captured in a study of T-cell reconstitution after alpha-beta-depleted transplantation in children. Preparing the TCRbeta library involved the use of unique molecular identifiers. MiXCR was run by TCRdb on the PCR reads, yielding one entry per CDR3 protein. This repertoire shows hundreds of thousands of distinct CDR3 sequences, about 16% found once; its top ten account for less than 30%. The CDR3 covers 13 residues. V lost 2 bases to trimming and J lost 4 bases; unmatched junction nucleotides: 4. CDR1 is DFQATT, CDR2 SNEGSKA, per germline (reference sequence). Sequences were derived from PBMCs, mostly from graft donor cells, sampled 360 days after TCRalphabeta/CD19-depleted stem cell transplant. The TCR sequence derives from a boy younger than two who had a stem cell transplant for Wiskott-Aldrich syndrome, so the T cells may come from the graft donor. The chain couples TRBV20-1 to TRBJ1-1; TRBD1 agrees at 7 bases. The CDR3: CSARQGGGTEAFF. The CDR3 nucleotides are TGCAGTGCTAGACAGGGGGGAGGCACTGAAGCTTTCTTT.